This TCR beta chain was recovered during a study of CD8 T cells in ankylosing spondylitis (dated by TCRdb to about 2017). As for the study more broadly: The study profiled T cell receptor beta repertoires in healthy donors and ankylosing spondylitis patients to find disease-linked TCR variants. The whole study cohort included some 100 healthy donors and about two dozen ankylosing spondylitis patients. Peripheral blood was sampled, and synovial fluid was additionally collected from ankylosing spondylitis patients. Paper-wide results and their limitations: A TCR beta motif made up of 7 to 9 highly homologous amino acid variants appeared to be characteristic of blood from ankylosing spondylitis patients. Significant enrichment of the disease-linked clones was reported in matched synovial fluid samples from ankylosing spondylitis patients. The disease-linked clones showed a CD8+ phenotype and occurred at relatively low frequencies in peripheral blood. Some of the motif variants had been reported before in the synovial fluid and blood of reactive arthritis patients, a finding that suggests common disease-initiation mechanisms.

CDR1 and CDR2 (MNHEY, SVGEGT) derive from the germline V gene. V is trimmed back by 6 bases and J by 3 bases, and the junction contains 12 bases that no gene match accounts for. CDR3 length: 17 amino acids, cysteine to phenylalanine. Just the 51-base CDR3 DNA is kept, in frame starting at base 1. For sequencing, an Illumina HiSeq 2500 was employed. Quantitative 5'-RACE with molecular barcodes was the method used to prepare the TCR beta libraries. In the authors' own workflow: Disease-linked TCR variants were identified with a new computational method built on a probabilistic model of VDJ rearrangement. Using fastp trimming at Q25 and MiXCR clonotype assembly, TCRdb reanalyzed the public sequencing data and kept in-frame beta chains. Rows are combined by CDR3 protein, so each entry shows the most common genes and DNA. The V and J calls were not made by the authors but by TCRdb's processing. The sample includes 750,000 to 850,000 distinct CDR3 sequences, with roughly 12% observed a single time. The ten most abundant clones make up about 0.5% of the sample.

This clonotype was found a few times. Its binding antigen is unknown. It has no much larger one-base neighbor in the sample; base qualities were not kept. Source material: blood, either unsorted or a sorted T cell fraction (not recorded which). The V and J segments used are TRBV6-2 or TRBV6-3 and TRBJ1-5, with 9 bases matching TRBD1. This receptor was taken from a male donor with ankylosing spondylitis. The sequenced DNA: TGTGCCAGCAGCCCCCCCCCCGGGACAGGGCACAATCAGCCCCAGCATTTT. It codes for CASSPPPGTGHNQPQHF.